A selection of T cell receptor beta chains follows, all from one sample in a study of shared clonotypes between healthy human individuals. Method: immunoSEQ multiplex PCR; TCRdb's copy keeps in-frame clones and lacks some. The repertoire has some 1.1 million clones, roughly 80% of them found once; the top ten carry about 0.94%. Material: memory CD4+ T cells from PBMCs. The receptors derive from a man aged 18 to 35 in good health. Some clones in this sample may be carry-over from other donors' samples. CDR3s include the opening cysteine and the closing phenylalanine or tryptophan. A D gene is named only where the DNA matches it firmly. Expanded clones are given a class, and other clones once, few, many or no size at all.

clone size: .; D gene: TRBD1; V gene: TRBV7-2; J gene: TRBJ1-2; CDR3 protein: CASSTGTGVGYTF; CDR3 DNA: TGTGCCAGCAGCACCGGGACAGGGGTAGGCTACACCTTC
clone size: .; D gene: .; V gene: TRBV5-4; J gene: TRBJ2-3; CDR3 protein: CASSLSVTSTDTQYF; CDR3 DNA: TGTGCCAGCAGCTTGAGTGTCACCAGCACAGATACGCAGTATTTT
clone size: once; D gene: .; V gene: TRBV2; J gene: TRBJ1-1; CDR3 protein: CANRQVNTEAFF; CDR3 DNA: TGTGCCAACCGACAGGTAAACACTGAAGCTTTCTTT
clone size: .; D gene: .; V gene: TRBV19; J gene: TRBJ1-2; CDR3 protein: CASSILRTGGYTF; CDR3 DNA: TGTGCCAGTAGTATATTACGGACGGGCGGCTACACCTTC
clone size: .; D gene: .; V gene: TRBV7-3; J gene: TRBJ2-2; CDR3 protein: CASSPHATGELFF; CDR3 DNA: TGTGCCAGCAGCCCTCATGCCACCGGGGAGCTGTTTTTT
clone size: .; D gene: TRBD1; V gene: TRBV28; J gene: TRBJ2-5; CDR3 protein: CASRSRQGLVAETQYF; CDR3 DNA: TGTGCCAGCAGGTCCCGACAGGGTCTGGTGGCGGAGACCCAGTACTTC
clone size: .; D gene: .; V gene: TRBV11-3; J gene: TRBJ2-3; CDR3 protein: CASSRGGLADTQYF; CDR3 DNA: TGTGCCAGCAGCAGAGGGGGTCTGGCAGATACGCAGTATTTT
clone size: .; D gene: TRBD1; V gene: TRBV5-6; J gene: TRBJ1-2; CDR3 protein: CASLRGQGWNYGYTF; CDR3 DNA: TGTGCCAGCCTCCGCGGACAGGGGTGGAACTATGGCTACACCTTC
clone size: .; D gene: .; V gene: TRBV7-3; J gene: TRBJ1-1; CDR3 protein: CASRKTGFDTEAFF; CDR3 DNA: TGTGCCAGCAGAAAAACAGGGTTCGACACTGAAGCTTTCTTT
clone size: .; D gene: .; V gene: TRBV18; J gene: TRBJ2-2; CDR3 protein: CASSPTGESTGELFF; CDR3 DNA: TGTGCCAGCTCACCAACGGGGGAAAGCACCGGGGAGCTGTTTTTT
clone size: .; D gene: .; V gene: TRBV20-1; J gene: TRBJ1-1; CDR3 protein: CSARDLRGAFF; CDR3 DNA: TGCAGTGCTAGAGATCTTCGGGGAGCTTTCTTT
clone size: .; D gene: .; V gene: TRBV4-2; J gene: TRBJ2-3; CDR3 protein: CASSQDPRYTDTQYF; CDR3 DNA: TGTGCCAGCAGCCAAGATCCACGATACACAGATACGCAGTATTTT
clone size: .; D gene: .; V gene: TRBV2; J gene: TRBJ2-3; CDR3 protein: CASSEEVSSTDTQYF; CDR3 DNA: TGTGCCAGCAGTGAAGAGGTCAGTAGCACAGATACGCAGTATTTT
clone size: .; D gene: TRBD2; V gene: TRBV5-1; J gene: TRBJ2-7; CDR3 protein: CASSLRLAGLYEQYF; CDR3 DNA: TGCGCCAGCAGCTTGAGACTAGCGGGACTCTACGAGCAGTACTTC
clone size: .; D gene: .; V gene: TRBV28; J gene: TRBJ1-2; CDR3 protein: CASSGTWQERFYGYTF; CDR3 DNA: TGTGCCAGCAGTGGAACGTGGCAGGAGCGATTCTATGGCTACACCTTC
clone size: few; D gene: .; V gene: TRBV28; J gene: TRBJ2-3; CDR3 protein: CASTRDWTGVTDTQYF; CDR3 DNA: TGTGCCAGCACGCGGGATTGGACGGGGGTCACAGATACGCAGTATTTT
clone size: few; D gene: .; V gene: TRBV30; J gene: TRBJ1-2; CDR3 protein: CAWSVGGGYTF; CDR3 DNA: TGTGCCTGGAGTGTGGGTGGTGGCTACACCTTC
clone size: .; D gene: .; V gene: TRBV7-9; J gene: TRBJ2-2; CDR3 protein: CASSSGPSPGELFF; CDR3 DNA: TGTGCCAGCAGCAGCGGACCGTCGCCCGGGGAGCTGTTTTTT
clone size: .; D gene: .; V gene: TRBV28; J gene: TRBJ1-3; CDR3 protein: CASSSTLSGNTIYF; CDR3 DNA: TGTGCCAGCAGTTCCACCCTCTCTGGAAACACCATATATTTT
clone size: few; D gene: TRBD2; V gene: TRBV7-8; J gene: TRBJ2-7; CDR3 protein: CASTRGGAISYEQYF; CDR3 DNA: TGTGCCAGCACCCGGGGGGGGGCCATCTCCTACGAGCAGTACTTC
clone size: .; D gene: .; V gene: TRBV10-3; J gene: TRBJ2-7; CDR3 protein: CAIRSSGDGDEQYF; CDR3 DNA: TGTGCCATCAGGAGTAGCGGAGACGGCGACGAGCAGTACTTC
clone size: few; D gene: TRBD1; V gene: TRBV18; J gene: TRBJ1-3; CDR3 protein: CASSRLTGGAGENTIYF; CDR3 DNA: TGTGCCAGCTCAAGACTGACAGGGGGCGCAGGAGAAAACACCATATATTTT
clone size: .; D gene: TRBD1; V gene: TRBV5-4; J gene: TRBJ1-2; CDR3 protein: CASSLGGGDRGRYGYTF; CDR3 DNA: TGTGCCAGCAGCCTGGGGGGGGGCGACAGGGGCCGCTATGGCTACACCTTC
clone size: .; D gene: .; V gene: TRBV5-1; J gene: TRBJ2-1; CDR3 protein: CASSQNLGNEQFF; CDR3 DNA: TGCGCCAGCAGTCAGAATCTAGGCAATGAGCAGTTCTTC
clone size: .; D gene: .; V gene: TRBV28; J gene: TRBJ1-4; CDR3 protein: CASSRGGANEKLFF; CDR3 DNA: TGTGCCAGCAGCCGAGGGGGGGCTAATGAAAAACTGTTTTTT
clone size: .; D gene: .; V gene: TRBV6-6; J gene: TRBJ2-7; CDR3 protein: CASSTGHRSYEQYF; CDR3 DNA: TGTGCCAGCAGCACGGGACATCGCTCCTACGAGCAGTACTTC
clone size: .; D gene: .; V gene: TRBV10-3; J gene: TRBJ2-4; CDR3 protein: CAISERVSDKNIQYF; CDR3 DNA: TGTGCCATCAGTGAGAGGGTATCGGACAAAAACATTCAGTACTTC
clone size: once; D gene: .; V gene: TRBV7-3; J gene: TRBJ2-2; CDR3 protein: CASSSLGGELFF; CDR3 DNA: TGTGCCAGCAGCTCCCTAGGCGGGGAGCTGTTTTTT
clone size: many; D gene: .; V gene: TRBV18; J gene: TRBJ2-1; CDR3 protein: CASSLEHLSYNEQFF; CDR3 DNA: TGTGCCAGCTCACTCGAACACCTCTCCTACAATGAGCAGTTCTTC
clone size: .; D gene: TRBD2; V gene: TRBV11-2; J gene: TRBJ2-1; CDR3 protein: CASSSRLAGGGNEQFF; CDR3 DNA: TGTGCCAGCAGCTCAAGACTAGCGGGAGGAGGCAATGAGCAGTTCTTC
clone size: few; D gene: TRBD2; V gene: TRBV7-9; J gene: TRBJ2-7; CDR3 protein: CATGLAGSYEQYF; CDR3 DNA: TGTGCCACCGGACTAGCGGGCTCCTACGAGCAGTACTTC
clone size: .; D gene: .; V gene: TRBV6-6; J gene: TRBJ1-1; CDR3 protein: CASSDTHTMNTEAFF; CDR3 DNA: TGTGCCAGCAGTGACACTCATACCATGAACACTGAAGCTTTCTTT
clone size: .; D gene: TRBD1; V gene: TRBV5-1; J gene: TRBJ1-1; CDR3 protein: CASSLVYRGRNTEAFF; CDR3 DNA: TGCGCCAGCAGCTTGGTATACAGGGGGCGGAACACTGAAGCTTTCTTT
clone size: .; D gene: TRBD2; V gene: TRBV5-1; J gene: TRBJ2-1; CDR3 protein: CASSLGAGDNEQFF; CDR3 DNA: TGCGCCAGCAGCTTGGGAGCGGGAGACAATGAGCAGTTCTTC
clone size: .; D gene: TRBD1; V gene: TRBV29-1; J gene: TRBJ1-1; CDR3 protein: CSVGQGAFTEAFF; CDR3 DNA: TGCAGCGTCGGACAGGGGGCCTTCACTGAAGCTTTCTTT
clone size: once; D gene: .; V gene: TRBV11-2; J gene: TRBJ1-1; CDR3 protein: CASSLLGGPNTEAFF; CDR3 DNA: TGTGCCAGCAGCTTATTGGGGGGCCCGAACACTGAAGCTTTCTTT
clone size: .; D gene: TRBD2; V gene: TRBV28; J gene: TRBJ2-1; CDR3 protein: CASRGTSGSRGSYNEQFF; CDR3 DNA: TGTGCCAGCAGGGGGACTAGCGGGAGTCGGGGGTCCTACAATGAGCAGTTCTTC
clone size: .; D gene: .; V gene: TRBV5-1; J gene: TRBJ2-5; CDR3 protein: CASAPRGEETQYF; CDR3 DNA: TGCGCCAGCGCACCCAGGGGAGAGGAGACCCAGTACTTC
clone size: few; D gene: .; V gene: TRBV11-2; J gene: TRBJ1-2; CDR3 protein: CASSRAPKGLPPDYGYTF; CDR3 DNA: TGTGCCAGCAGCCGAGCCCCCAAGGGCCTTCCGCCTGACTATGGCTACACCTTC
clone size: .; D gene: .; V gene: TRBV5-1; J gene: TRBJ2-7; CDR3 protein: CASRVRGGSYEQYF; CDR3 DNA: TGCGCCAGCAGGGTTAGAGGAGGGTCCTACGAGCAGTACTTC